The 30 T cell receptor beta chains listed next were all sequenced from one sample in a study of blood T cells in healthy people across ages. With a J-beta primer mix and a sample-barcoded 5' primer, a second PCR ran about 6 to 11 cycles. Using its own MiXCR run on the 5' RACE reads, TCRdb lists one record per CDR3 protein. The table includes roughly 860,000 distinct CDR3 sequences, less than 80% detected once. The sequenced sample was blood. The source of these receptors is a man aged 30 to 45 in good health.

In this sample, this clonotype turned up a few times. The chain couples TRBV7-3 to TRBJ2-7; 9 bases align to TRBD2. The germline V gene encodes CDR1 SGHTA and CDR2 FQGTGA. The CDR3 contains 13 residues. Unmatched junction bases numbered 6, after V lost 8 bases and J lost 4 bases. The CDR3 protein is CASRASGAYEQYF. The CDR3 coding sequence is TGTGCCAGCCGCGCTAGCGGGGCGTACGAGCAGTACTTC.

Only a few counts were recorded for this clonotype. CDR3 amino acids: CSAIRLAGGVDEQYF. CDR3 DNA: TGCAGTGCTATCAGGCTCGCGGGGGGGGTTGATGAGCAGTACTTC. This sequence joins TRBV20-1 and TRBJ2-5, with 9 bases lining up with TRBD2. CDR1 is DFQATT and CDR2 is SNEGSKA in the germline V gene (reference sequence). After removal of 4 bases from V and 11 bases from J, the junction contained 17 bases not matched to a gene. The CDR3 has 15 amino acids.

The chain carries TRBV6-1 and TRBJ1-5, with D unresolved. Germline V lookup: CDR1 MNHNS, CDR2 SASEGT. The V end lost 2 bases, the J end lost 0 bases, and 8 bases lay between the germline ends. CDR3 length equals 15 residues. The CDR3 sequence is CASSETSHSNQPQHF. In DNA, the CDR3 is TGTGCCAGCAGTGAAACCAGCCATAGCAATCAGCCCCAGCATTTT.

In this sample, this clonotype turned up many times. The V gene is TRBV6-2 or TRBV6-3, the J gene TRBJ2-7; the match to TRBD1 covers 10 bases. The trim removed 6 bases at V and 6 bases at J, leaving 2 bases unmatched. CDR1 MNHEY and CDR2 SVGEGT come from the germline V gene. The CDR3 totals 12 residues. The CDR3 sequence is CASSGTGVEQYF. The CDR3 DNA reads as TGTGCCAGCAGCGGGACAGGGGTCGAGCAGTACTTC.

As regards this clonotype: The junction does not match germline at one end; this may be a read error. The chain uses TRBV5-1 and TRBJ2-1, with TRBD2 as a possible D gene (5 bases). Germline CDR1 and CDR2: SGHRS and YFSETQ. This CDR3 spans 16 amino acids. The CDR3 DNA reads TGCGCCAGCAGCGGAGAAGCTGGGAGCTCCCACAATGAGCAGTTCTTC. This codes for CASSGEAGSSHNEQFF.

V gene TRBV9 combines with J gene TRBJ2-1; TRBD1 aligns across 9 bases. This CDR3 is built from 16 residues. Trimming at V came to 3 bases and at J to 8 bases, leaving 12 bases not matched to a gene. The germline CDR1 and CDR2 sequences are SGDLS and YYNGEE. CDR3 sequence reads: CASSGRGQGKDHEQFF. The CDR3 nucleotides read TGTGCCAGCAGCGGACGGGGACAGGGAAAGGACCATGAGCAGTTCTTC.

The gene calls are TRBV28 and TRBJ2-7; TRBD2 might be the D (7 bases). The germline V gene encodes CDR1 MDHEN and CDR2 SYDVKM. V gave up 8 bases and J gave up 2 bases, with 22 bases separating them. The CDR3 covers 16 residues. DNA for the CDR3: TGTGCCAGCTGGGGGGCGAAGCTAGCGGTAGCCTACGAGCAGTACTTC. Protein product: CASWGAKLAVAYEQYF.

The CDR3 bases are TGCAGTGCTCTTGTAGGGGGGGGATTCCTAGAGACCCAGTACTTC. The encoded protein is CSALVGGGFLETQYF. The chain combines TRBV20-1 with TRBJ2-5; a weak D match, TRBD2 (7 bases). The CDR3 loop spans 15 amino acids. The germline gives CDR1 DFQATT, CDR2 SNEGSKA (reference sequence). V shed 5 bases and J shed 4 bases, with 20 bases lying between them.

This chain links TRBV11-3 with TRBJ2-3; D may be TRBD1 (5 bases). Trimming cost V 6 bases and J 4 bases, with 14 bases left between them. Per germline, CDR1 SGHNT and CDR2 YENEEA. The CDR3 length is 14 residues. CDR3: CASSPEGASDTQYF. The CDR3 nucleotides are TGTGCCAGCAGTCCCGAAGGGGCCTCAGATACGCAGTATTTT.

The genes are TRBV12-3 or TRBV12-4 and TRBJ1-5; 12 bases agree with TRBD1. The CDR3 spans 15 residues. The V and J ends lost 5 bases and 6 bases, in that order; junction bases with no gene match: 5. CDR3 in amino acids: CASSPWDRGRQPQHF. The CDR3 DNA follows: TGTGCCAGCAGTCCCTGGGACAGGGGGCGTCAGCCCCAGCATTTT.

This chain links TRBV7-8 with TRBJ1-4; D unclear. Trimming pared 2 bases from V and 3 bases from J, leaving 10 bases between. The CDR3 contains 15 residues. In germline, CDR1 is SGHVS, CDR2 FQNEAQ. This CDR3 reads CASSLLGRSNEKLFF. Written as DNA, the CDR3 is TGTGCCAGCAGCTTACTGGGGAGGTCTAATGAAAAACTGTTTTTT.

The chain recombines TRBV20-1 with TRBJ2-7; no definite D call. Germline V gives CDR1 DFQATT, CDR2 SNEGSKA (reference sequence). CDR3 size: 11 residues. V was clipped by 5 bases and J by 0 bases, with 5 bases between them. CDR3 DNA: TGCAGTGCTTTCATCTCCTACGAGCAGTACTTC. Translating gives CSAFISYEQYF.

This clonotype was found many times. This chain uses TRBV12-3 or TRBV12-4 with TRBJ2-7; D not certain. Between the trimmed V and J ends, which lost 2 bases and 4 bases, there was a span of 0 bases. The CDR3 runs to 10 residues. The CDR3 nucleotides read TGTGCCAGCAGTTTATACGAGCAGTACTTC. Translated, it gives CASSLYEQYF.

This chain uses TRBV4-2 with TRBJ1-6; D is undetermined. This CDR3 region has 13 residues. Trimming took off 1 base at V and 14 bases at J, with 12 bases between the two ends. Germline V gene lookup returns CDR1 LGHNA and CDR2 YNFKEQ. CDR3 DNA sequence: TGTGCCAGCAGCCAAGGCGACCGTAACACCCTCCACTTT. Translation gives CASSQGDRNTLHF.

This clonotype has just a few counts. The chain links TRBV2 to TRBJ2-4, with unresolved D. The last part of the DNA fits TRBJ2-7 better; the J call may be wrong. The length of the CDR3 is 13 residues. CDR1 and CDR2 from the germline V gene are SNHLY and FYNNEI. The CDR3 region has the DNA TGTGCCAGCAGTTCCTCCCAGACTTACGAGCAGTACTTC. It translates to CASSSSQTYEQYF.

The chain couples TRBV4-3 to TRBJ2-5; tentatively, D is TRBD2 (6 bases). The J call is in doubt because the DNA end fits TRBJ2-7 better. CDR1 and CDR2 (germline): LGHNA, YSLEER. This CDR3 has 17 amino acids. The CDR3 coding sequence is TGCGCCAGCAGCCAAGAGGGTGTGGTGGGGGGTATCTACGAGCAGTACTTC. Translation gives CASSQEGVVGGIYEQYF.

This clonotype turned up a few times. The chain joins TRBV9 to TRBJ2-1; 7 bases align to TRBD1. CDR1 is SGDLS and CDR2 is YYNGEE in the germline V gene. With 4 bases clipped from V and 2 bases from J, the junction kept 6 bases outside the gene matches. The CDR3 loop spans 15 amino acids. CDR3 coding DNA: TGTGCCAGCAGCCTCCGGGACAGCACCTACAATGAGCAGTTCTTC. As protein: CASSLRDSTYNEQFF.

This chain uses TRBV5-1 with TRBJ2-5, with 10 bases that match TRBD1. The J segment lost 3 bases and the V segment lost 4 bases, leaving 6 bases of the junction unmatched. Germline V gene lookup returns CDR1 SGHRS and CDR2 YFSETQ. The CDR3 runs 15 residues. This chain's CDR3 is CASSVTGTGEETQYF. DNA of the CDR3: TGCGCCAGCAGCGTAACCGGGACAGGGGAAGAGACCCAGTACTTC.

This clonotype was counted a few times. The rearrangement links TRBV5-5 to TRBJ2-1; no definite D call. V dropped 4 bases and J dropped 0 bases, with 14 bases sitting between them. The CDR3 spans 16 residues. CDR1 SGHKS and CDR2 YYEKEE come from the germline V gene (reference sequence). CDR3 protein: CASSLEGRDSYNEQFF. The CDR3 coding sequence is TGTGCCAGCAGCCTCGAAGGAAGGGACTCCTACAATGAGCAGTTCTTC.

This clonotype was observed a few times. The chain carries TRBV30 and TRBJ1-1; D gene unclear. The CDR3 has 12 residues. Germline loops: CDR1 GTSNPN, CDR2 SVGIG (reference sequence). Trimming shortened V by 2 bases and J by 0 bases, and 4 bases separated the two germline ends. CDR3 nucleotides: TGTGCCTGGAGTTGGGTGAACACTGAAGCTTTCTTT. This codes for CAWSWVNTEAFF.

V is TRBV11-2 and J is TRBJ2-5; 10 bases fit TRBD2. Germline V CDR1 and CDR2: SGHAT, FQNNGV. The CDR3 is 15 residues long. Trimming cost V 5 bases and J 11 bases; bases outside gene matches: 14. The DNA of the CDR3 is TGTGCCAGCAGCCCAAAGCGGGGGGGGTACAATGAGCAGTACTTC. Residues: CASSPKRGGYNEQYF.

The genes are TRBV29-1 and TRBJ2-1; 7 bases are shared with TRBD2. The germline V gene encodes CDR1 SQVTM and CDR2 ANQGSEA. With 7 bases clipped from V and 8 bases from J, the junction kept 11 bases outside the gene matches. The CDR3 runs to 13 residues. CDR3 sequence (DNA): TGCAGCGCCGGTCGAGGGGAGGGCGATGAGCAGTTCTTC. Protein sequence: CSAGRGEGDEQFF.

V and J are TRBV10-3 and TRBJ1-6; TRBD1 matches 10 bases. This CDR3 has 16 residues. The V gene's germline CDR1 is ENHRY and CDR2 SYGVKD. The trim removed 3 bases at V and 5 bases at J, leaving 4 bases unmatched. The CDR3 region is CAISDPTGGNNSPLHF. The CDR3 nucleotides are TGTGCCATCAGTGACCCGACAGGGGGCAATAATTCACCCCTCCACTTT.

This clonotype was observed a few times. This chain uses TRBV5-1 with TRBJ1-4, with D maybe TRBD1 (6 bases). Trimming shortened V by 3 bases and J by 5 bases, and 8 bases separated the two germline ends. This CDR3 has 13 residues. Germline loops: CDR1 SGHRS, CDR2 YFSETQ. The CDR3 bases are TGCGCCAGCAGCTGGGACACCAATGAAAAACTGTTTTTT. Translation: CASSWDTNEKLFF.

The chain recombines TRBV6-6 with TRBJ2-5, with a tentative D call TRBD1 (5 bases). Germline V gives CDR1 MNHNY, CDR2 SVGAGI (reference sequence). Trimming removed 6 bases from V and 4 bases from J, with 15 bases in between. This CDR3 comprises 14 residues. DNA for the CDR3: TGTGCCAGCAGGAGGACAACAAGGGGAGAGACCCAGTACTTC. Translation: CASRRTTRGETQYF.

The rearrangement links TRBV12-3 or TRBV12-4 to TRBJ2-5; 8 bases match TRBD2. The better agreement between TRBJ2-7 and the DNA end casts doubt on the J call. CDR3 length equals 18 residues. The DNA for the CDR3 is TGTGCCAGCAGGCAAGGGAGTAGCGGGGCTATAGAATCCTACGAGCAGTACTTC. Encoded protein: CASRQGSSGAIESYEQYF.

This chain connects TRBV3-1 to TRBJ2-7; D perhaps matches TRBD2 (7 bases). The better agreement between TRBJ2-5 and the DNA end casts doubt on the J call. The CDR3 has 16 residues. Germline CDR1 and CDR2: LGHDT and YNNKEL (reference sequence). CDR3 residues: CASSQDIRGAHGTQYF. CDR3 in DNA: TGTGCCAGCAGCCAAGATATCCGGGGGGCCCATGGGACCCAGTACTTC.

This chain links TRBV20-1 with TRBJ2-3, with D maybe TRBD2 (6 bases). V was pared by 4 bases and J by 1 base, with 15 bases between. This CDR3 comprises 15 residues. The germline V gene has CDR1 DFQATT and CDR2 SNEGSKA (reference sequence). The CDR3 DNA is TGCAGTGCTACTCCCCCGGAGGGTCGCACAGATACGCAGTATTTT. Amino acid sequence: CSATPPEGRTDTQYF.

This clonotype appeared many times. The rearrangement links TRBV29-1 to TRBJ2-7, with 8 bases fitting TRBD1. Germline assignment: CDR1 SQVTM and CDR2 ANQGSEA. The length of the CDR3 is 12 residues. V was clipped by 6 bases and J by 5 bases; unmatched bases: 6. DNA of the CDR3: TGCAGCGTCGTCGGACAGGGTAACGAGCAGTACTTC. This translates into CSVVGQGNEQYF.

The rearrangement uses TRBV6-5 and TRBJ2-3, with TRBD2 identical over 7 bases. CDR3 length: 17 residues. The germline V gene has CDR1 MNHEY and CDR2 SVGAGI. Trimming cost V 0 bases and J 5 bases; bases outside gene matches: 11. For the CDR3, the DNA is TGTGCCAGCAGTTACTCGAGCCCAGGCGGGGGAAGAGATACGCAGTATTTT. It specifies CASSYSSPGGGRDTQYF.